Listed here are 6 T cell receptor beta chains from one sample, sequenced in a study of tumor-infiltrating lymphocytes in primary liver carcinoma. Co-extraction of both nucleic acids (RNA and DNA) used about 17-31 mg of unsorted bulk tissue. From around 500 ng total RNA, TCR beta cDNA was generated with a primer in the constant region. ARM-PCR, slightly modified, supplied the TCR beta libraries through three nested multiplex PCR rounds. TRBV1-TRBV30 forward primers paired with a C-beta reverse primer were used in the first two PCR rounds, which ran around 10 cycles each. From the multiplex PCR reads, TCRdb called clonotypes with MiXCR, one entry per CDR3 protein. Here the sample spans fewer than 85,000 distinct CDR3 sequences, approximately 69% being singletons. The specimen was tumor-adjacent normal liver tissue. The origin of the receptors is a man aged 40-50 years with primary liver carcinoma and hepatitis B virus infection.

This clonotype was recorded a few times. The chain is built from TRBV5-4 and TRBJ2-1, with 12 bases that match TRBD2. V trimming: 9 bases; J trimming: 6 bases; junction bases outside the gene matches: 4. This CDR3 has 13 residues. Germline loops: CDR1 SGHNT, CDR2 YYREEE (reference sequence). CDR3 nucleotides: TGTGCCACGACTAGCGGGAGACCCAATGAGCAGTTCTTC. Residues: CATTSGRPNEQFF.

As to this clonotype: A junction boundary mismatches the germline segment, possibly from a read error. The rearrangement uses TRBV6-1 and TRBJ1-5; D call uncertain. CDR3 size: 17 residues. Looked up from germline, CDR1 is MNHNS and CDR2 is SASEGT. The CDR3 here is CASSERSSRYSNQPQHF. CDR3 DNA: TGCGCCAGCAGTGAGAGGAGCAGCCGGTATAGCAATCAGCCCCAGCATTTT.

This clonotype was seen repeatedly, ten times or more. The V call is TRBV6-2 or TRBV6-3, the J call TRBJ1-5, with TRBD1 matching 8 bases. Germline V gives CDR1 MNHEY, CDR2 SVGEGT. The CDR3 sequence is 14 residues long. V lost 4 bases, J lost 6 bases, and 5 bases stayed unmatched. This CDR3 is CASSSHRGGQPQHF. The CDR3 nucleotides read TGTGCCAGCAGTTCCCACAGGGGGGGTCAGCCCCAGCATTTT.

The V and J genes are TRBV30 and TRBJ2-6, with D unresolved. There are 16 residues in the CDR3. Looked up from germline, CDR1 is GTSNPN and CDR2 is SVGIG (reference sequence). V shed 2 bases and J shed 1 base, with 12 bases lying between them. The CDR3 nucleotides are TGTGCCTGGAGTTTACCGCCGATTTCTGGGGCCAACGTCCTGACTTTC. Amino acids: CAWSLPPISGANVLTF.

Concerning this clonotype itself: No conserved phenylalanine or tryptophan ends this CDR3, so it is likely a read error. The chain joins TRBV7-8 to TRBJ2-3; weak D call: TRBD2 (6 bases). CDR1 and CDR2 (germline): SGHVS, FQNEAQ. The CDR3 spans 13 residues. The DNA of the CDR3 is TGTGCCGGCTGGGGGGTGGACGAGGATAGGCAGTATATT. Its translation: CAGWGVDEDRQYI.

The V call is TRBV6-6, the J call TRBJ1-1; D is ambiguous. Per germline, CDR1 MNHNY and CDR2 SVGAGI (reference sequence). The CDR3 covers 16 residues. V lost 6 bases, J lost 2 bases, and 19 bases lay in between. The CDR3 sequence is CASSPHQTALNTEAFF. CDR3 nucleotide sequence: TGTGCCAGCAGCCCCCACCAAACAGCTTTAAACACTGAAGCTTTCTTT.